The entry below describes one TCR beta chain. As yet, its antigen is unknown. This entry is derived from a study of monozygotic twins with inflammatory bowel disease. Study-level points and caveats: No separation of different T cell subtypes was possible. Compared with healthy twins, IBD patients shared fewer clonotypes with others, especially with disease activity.

CDR3 size: 13 residues. Per the germline V gene, CDR1 is SQVTM and CDR2 is ANQGSEA. TCRdb reworked the 5' RACE reads into one entry per CDR3 protein, no DNA. The sample table includes 400,000 to 500,000 distinct CDR3 sequences. The specimen was blood. The chain recombines TRBV29-1 with TRBJ2-3; TCRdb calls TRBD2, which cannot be checked without DNA. The sequence was obtained from a human donor with ulcerative colitis or Crohn's disease, or a healthy co-twin of an affected twin (not recorded which). CDR3 residues: CGVPGGVPDTQYF.